Each of the 2 T cell receptor beta chains below was sequenced from the same sample in a study of blood T cell repertoires in COVID-19. Method: immunoSEQ multiplex PCR; TCRdb's copy keeps in-frame clones and lacks some. Of about 43,000 clones listed, around 80% are singletons. The specimen was peripheral blood. The receptors shown here come from a man older than 75 in a cohort sampled during active COVID-19.

The rearrangement joins TRBV11-3 to TRBJ2-1, with D possibly being TRBD1 (6 bases). CDR1 is SGHNT, CDR2 YENEEA, per germline. The CDR3 totals 13 residues. V lost 0 bases and J lost 9, with 9 bases in between. This chain's CDR3 is CASSLETGIEQFF. The CDR3 DNA reads TGTGCCAGCAGCTTAGAGACAGGTATTGAGCAGTTCTTC.

The chain has TRBV5-1 and TRBJ1-2; 7 positions match TRBD1. The V segment lost 2 bases and the J segment 4 bases; nucleotides outside the gene matches: 11. Per germline, CDR1 SGHRS and CDR2 YFSETQ. CDR3 length: 16 residues. The CDR3 region is CASSFGLRDSFYGYTF. In DNA form, the CDR3 reads TGCGCCAGCAGCTTTGGGCTTCGGGACAGCTTCTATGGCTACACCTTC.